The 3 T cell receptor beta chains below all came from one sample that was sequenced in a study of beta chain features in type 1 diabetes. The authors reverse transcribed all of the isolated RNA, so sequencing captured expressed TCRB transcripts. This table comes from immunoSEQ multiplex PCR, and its TCRdb copy is limited to in-frame clones, with some not included. The data contain some 70,000 clones, roughly 49% of them singletons. General observations from the study: Moderately but significantly shorter TCRB CDR3s were found in Type 1 diabetes patients in all four CD4+ subsets.

Their antigens remain unidentified. Sequencing input: central memory CD4+ T cells from blood. These receptor sequences come from a man aged 25 to 40 with type 1 diabetes.

V and J are TRBV7-2 and TRBJ2-3; D unresolved. V was trimmed by 3 bases and J by 0 bases, leaving 10 bases between them. The CDR3 is 15 residues long. CDR1 is SGHTA, CDR2 FQGNSA, per germline. DNA for the CDR3: TGTGCCAGCAGCTTTAGTTTAATAAGCACAGATACGCAGTATTTT. Its translation: CASSFSLISTDTQYF.

This chain links TRBV6-1 with TRBJ1-1, with D possibly matching TRBD1 (6 bases). Germline CDR1 is MNHNS and CDR2 is SASEGT. Trimming stripped 2 bases from V and 8 bases from J, with 18 bases between. The CDR3 runs 15 residues. The CDR3 sequence is CASSENWRGTYEAFF. The CDR3 DNA reads as TGTGCCAGCAGTGAAAACTGGAGAGGGACATACGAAGCTTTCTTT.

This clone has only a few counts. The chain is built from TRBV2 and TRBJ2-1, with a possible D match to TRBD1 (6 bases). Between the trimmed V and J ends, which lost 6 bases and 6 bases, there was a span of 12 bases. This CDR3 has 13 amino acids. Germline V gene lookup returns CDR1 SNHLY and CDR2 FYNNEI. CDR3 sequence reads: CASSLGQTNEQFF. CDR3 sequence (DNA): TGTGCCAGCAGCCTCGGACAGACCAATGAGCAGTTCTTC.